These 17 T cell receptor beta chains share one sample of origin, sequenced in a study of T cell changes during pregnancy in multiple sclerosis. TCRdb's table, derived via immunoSEQ multiplex PCR, lists solely in-frame clones and lacks some. The data contain 80,000 to 95,000 clones, about 96% of them singletons. Specimen: peripheral blood, collected in the second trimester of pregnancy. The receptors shown here come from a female donor with multiple sclerosis, enrolled in a pregnancy study.

The chain carries TRBV4-1 and TRBJ1-4; maybe TRBD1 (6 bases). Trimming pared 10 bases from V and 4 bases from J, leaving 16 bases between. The CDR3 is made up of 14 amino acids. The germline gives CDR1 MGHRA, CDR2 YSYEKL. CDR3 sequence reads: CATLGGHLNEKLFF. The DNA for the CDR3 is TGCGCCACCCTTGGGGGACATCTTAATGAAAAACTGTTTTTT.

This clone was seen a few times. This rearrangement joins TRBV30 to TRBJ2-6; perhaps TRBD1 as D (5 bases). With 2 bases removed from V and 0 bases from J, the gap between germline ends came to 8 bases. In germline, CDR1 is GTSNPN, CDR2 SVGIG (reference sequence). The CDR3 spans 15 residues. The CDR3: CAWSPQGSGANVLTF. DNA for the CDR3: TGTGCCTGGAGTCCGCAGGGCTCTGGGGCCAACGTCCTGACTTTC.

This sequence joins TRBV30 and TRBJ2-3; 10 nucleotides line up with TRBD2. The CDR3 is 14 amino acids. Trimming cost V 0 bases and J 3 bases; bases outside gene matches: 0. The germline gives CDR1 GTSNPN, CDR2 SVGIG (reference sequence). This CDR3 is CAWSVLAGTDTQYF. DNA of the CDR3: TGTGCCTGGAGTGTACTAGCGGGAACAGATACGCAGTATTTT.

This clone appeared a single time. The V and J genes are TRBV9 and TRBJ2-5; a weak D match, TRBD2 (7 bases). This CDR3 has 16 residues. The germline gives CDR1 SGDLS, CDR2 YYNGEE. Between the trimmed V and J ends, which lost 3 bases and 3 bases, there was a span of 18 bases. The CDR3 DNA reads TGTGCCAGCAGCGCCCACCTGGGGGCGGGAGAAGAGACCCAGTACTTC. It yields the protein CASSAHLGAGEETQYF. Combining the CDR3 with reference TRBV9 and TRBJ2-5 gives the whole variable domain DSGVTQTPKHLITATGQRVTLRCSPRSGDLSVYWYQQSLDQGLQFLIQYYNGEERAKGNILERFSAQQFPDLHSELNLSSLELGDSALYFCASSAHLGAGEETQYFGPGTRLLVL.

The chain joins TRBV6-6 to TRBJ2-7, with no clear D. Germline CDR1 MNHNY, CDR2 SVGAGI (reference sequence). The CDR3 totals 10 residues. Trimming pared 11 bases from V and 1 base from J, leaving 6 bases between. This CDR3 reads CASGSYEQYF. The DNA of the CDR3 is TGTGCCTCAGGATCCTACGAGCAGTACTTC.

V and J are TRBV19 and TRBJ1-4; no reliable D call. V lost 7 bases, J lost 8 bases, and 17 bases lay in between. The CDR3 is 14 amino acids. Per germline, CDR1 LNHDA and CDR2 SQIVND (reference sequence). The CDR3: CASTSNQGGEKLFF. Here the CDR3 DNA reads TGTGCCAGTACCTCTAACCAAGGAGGGGAAAAACTGTTTTTT.

This chain connects TRBV5-6 to TRBJ1-1; a weak D match, TRBD1 (6 bases). Germline CDR1 SGHDT, CDR2 YYEEEE. This CDR3 spans 16 amino acids. V lost 1 base and J 0 bases, leaving 13 bases between the germline ends. The CDR3 region is CASSLYLYRVNTEAFF. The DNA for the CDR3 is TGTGCCAGCAGCTTGTACCTGTACAGGGTGAACACTGAAGCTTTCTTT.

The chain carries TRBV25-1 and TRBJ2-1; tentative D call: TRBD2 (6 bases). This CDR3 contains 14 residues. The ends were cut back, 3 bases at V and 10 bases at J, with 16 bases in the middle. CDR1 and CDR2 (germline): MGHDK, SYGVNS. The CDR3 reads CASSDRGTVWEQFF. DNA for the CDR3: TGTGCCAGCAGTGACCGGGGGACGGTTTGGGAGCAGTTCTTC.

V gene TRBV11-3 combines with J gene TRBJ2-5, with a possible D match to TRBD2 (6 bases). V lost 4 bases and J 2 bases, leaving 20 bases between the germline ends. CDR1 SGHNT and CDR2 YENEEA come from the germline V gene. The CDR3 loop spans 17 amino acids. CDR3 protein: CASSSRRDFNGQETQYF. CDR3 in DNA: TGTGCCAGCAGCTCAAGACGGGACTTCAACGGGCAAGAGACCCAGTACTTC. Full variable domain (remainder filled in from reference TRBV11-3 and TRBJ2-5): EAGVVQSPRYKIIEKKQPVAFWCNPISGHNTLYWYLQNLGQGPELLIRYENEEAVDDSQLPKDRFSAERLKGVDSTLKIQPAELGDSAVYLCASSSRRDFNGQETQYFGPGTRLLVL.

The chain carries TRBV5-4 and TRBJ1-4; TRBD1 matches 7 bases. In germline, CDR1 is SGHNT, CDR2 YYREEE (reference sequence). This CDR3 region has 14 residues. The V gene end was trimmed by 0 bases and the J gene end by 7 bases; junction bases not matched to a gene: 3. The CDR3 nucleotides are TGTGCCAGCAGCTTGGCGACAGGGACTGAAAAACTGTTTTTT. Its translation: CASSLATGTEKLFF.

J is TRBJ2-7 and V is TRBV5-1, with D tentatively TRBD1 (6 bases). There are 13 residues in the CDR3. V was clipped by 4 bases and J by 2 bases, with 10 bases between them. Germline V CDR1 and CDR2: SGHRS, YFSETQ. The CDR3: CASSPRDTYEQYF. The CDR3 DNA sequence: TGCGCCAGCAGCCCTCGGGACACCTACGAGCAGTACTTC.

CDR3 protein: CAIERETYNEQFF. CDR3 coding DNA: TGTGCCATCGAGCGGGAAACCTACAATGAGCAGTTCTTC. The rearrangement uses TRBV6-1 and TRBJ2-1; 7 bases align to TRBD2. Germline trimming cut 10 bases from V and 2 bases from J; bases unmatched to any gene: 5. The CDR3 sequence is 13 residues long. Germline CDR1 is MNHNS and CDR2 is SASEGT.

V is TRBV12-1 and J is TRBJ2-7; no check of the table's D call, TRBD1, against the DNA was made. TRBV12-1 is designated a pseudogene. This CDR3 spans 16 amino acids. As DNA, the CDR3 is TGTGCCAGCAGCCTACGGGGGACAGGGGGCTCCTACGAGCAGTACTTC. This gives the protein CASSLRGTGGSYEQYF.

The J gene is TRBJ1-3, the V gene TRBV5-1; D is undetermined. Trimming pared 2 bases from V and 0 bases from J, leaving 6 bases between. The CDR3 is made up of 14 amino acids. Germline CDR1 and CDR2: SGHRS and YFSETQ. CDR3 DNA: TGCGCCAGCAGCTTCGGGGACTCTGGAAACACCATATATTTT. Protein: CASSFGDSGNTIYF. Full variable domain (rest looked up from reference TRBV5-1 and TRBJ1-3): KAGVTQTPRYLIKTRGQQVTLSCSPISGHRSVSWYQQTPGQGLQFLFEYFSETQRNKGNFPGRFSGRQFSNSRSEMNVSTLELGDSALYLCASSFGDSGNTIYFGEGSWLTVV.

The chain carries TRBV19 and TRBJ1-1; D call uncertain. Between the trimmed V and J ends, which lost 3 bases and 0 bases, there was a span of 8 bases. The CDR3 sequence is 14 residues long. Looked up from germline, CDR1 is LNHDA and CDR2 is SQIVND (reference sequence). The CDR3 region is CASSIAVMNTEAFF. In nucleotides, the CDR3 is TGTGCCAGTAGTATCGCGGTCATGAACACTGAAGCTTTCTTT. Supplemented by reference TRBV19 and TRBJ1-1, the full variable domain reads DGGITQSPKYLFRKEGQNVTLSCEQNLNHDAMYWYRQDPGQGLRLIYYSQIVNDFQKGDIAEGYSVSREKKESFPLTVTSAQKNPTAFYLCASSIAVMNTEAFFGQGTRLTVV.

The rearrangement uses TRBV4-1 and TRBJ2-1, with 8 nucleotides matching TRBD2. The J segment lost 1 base and the V segment lost 3 bases, leaving 8 bases of the junction unmatched. Germline-derived CDR1 and CDR2 are MGHRA and YSYEKL. There are 17 residues in the CDR3. CDR3 bases: TGCGCCAGCAGCCAGGGCCAGCGGGAGTGGTCCTACAATGAGCAGTTCTTC. Its translation is CASSQGQREWSYNEQFF.

The V gene is TRBV6-5, the J gene TRBJ2-7, with TRBD2 matching 11 bases. In germline, CDR1 is MNHEY, CDR2 SVGAGI. The V gene end was trimmed by 6 bases and the J gene end by 12 bases; junction bases not matched to a gene: 10. The CDR3 is made up of 13 amino acids. CDR3 residues: CASSQGLAGGLYF. CDR3 DNA: TGTGCCAGCAGCCAAGGACTAGCGGGCGGCCTGTACTTC.